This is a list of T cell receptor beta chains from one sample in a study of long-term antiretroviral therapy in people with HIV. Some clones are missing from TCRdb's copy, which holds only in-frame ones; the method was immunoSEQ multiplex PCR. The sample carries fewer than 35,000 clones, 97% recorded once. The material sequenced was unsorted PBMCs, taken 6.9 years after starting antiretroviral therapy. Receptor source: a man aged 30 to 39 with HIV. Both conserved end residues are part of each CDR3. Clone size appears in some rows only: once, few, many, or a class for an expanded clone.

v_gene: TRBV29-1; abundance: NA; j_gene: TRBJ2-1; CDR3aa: CSVVPGGPSSSYNEQFF
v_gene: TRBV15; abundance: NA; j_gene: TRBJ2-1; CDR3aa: CATSRDRGGGRGKQFF
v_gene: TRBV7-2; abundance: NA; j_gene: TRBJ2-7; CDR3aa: CASSLIGGTGNEQYF
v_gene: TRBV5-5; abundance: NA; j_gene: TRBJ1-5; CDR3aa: CASSPEGRQPQHF
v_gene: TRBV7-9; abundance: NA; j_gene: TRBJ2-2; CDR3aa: CASSTRTGRDTGELFF
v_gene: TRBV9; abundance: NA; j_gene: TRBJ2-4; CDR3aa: CASSGGYKNIQYF
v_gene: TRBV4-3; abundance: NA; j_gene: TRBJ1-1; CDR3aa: CASSQAAVNTEAFF
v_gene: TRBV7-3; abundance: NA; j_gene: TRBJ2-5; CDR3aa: CASSLLGGGARETQYF
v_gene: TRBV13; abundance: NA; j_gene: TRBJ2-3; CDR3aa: CASSLARSDTQYF
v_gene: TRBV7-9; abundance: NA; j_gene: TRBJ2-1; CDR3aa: CASSLAGRTGEQFF
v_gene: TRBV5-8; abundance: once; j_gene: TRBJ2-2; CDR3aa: CASRFFSGENTGELFF
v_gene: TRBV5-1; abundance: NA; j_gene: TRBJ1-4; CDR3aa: CASSLFRPTGTENEKLFF
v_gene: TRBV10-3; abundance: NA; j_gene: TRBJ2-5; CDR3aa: CAISGGRGETQYF
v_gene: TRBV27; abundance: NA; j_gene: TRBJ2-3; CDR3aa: CASSNHRGRDTQYF
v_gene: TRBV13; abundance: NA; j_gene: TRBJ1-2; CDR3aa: CASSLRGNYGYTF
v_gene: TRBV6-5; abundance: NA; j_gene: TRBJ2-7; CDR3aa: CASSYQRGMSSYEQYF
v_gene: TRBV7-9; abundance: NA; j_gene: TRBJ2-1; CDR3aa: CASSDLANEQFF
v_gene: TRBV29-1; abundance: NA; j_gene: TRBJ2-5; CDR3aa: CSGIAGGAETQYF
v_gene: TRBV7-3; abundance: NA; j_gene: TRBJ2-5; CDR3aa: CASSLTGGREETQYF
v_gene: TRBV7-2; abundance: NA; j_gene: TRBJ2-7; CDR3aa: CASSLSLGIYEQYF
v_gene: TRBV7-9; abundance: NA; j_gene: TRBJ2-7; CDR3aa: CASSPGAQGEFYEQYF
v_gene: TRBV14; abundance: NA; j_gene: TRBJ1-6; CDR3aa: CASSQDDRENSPLHF
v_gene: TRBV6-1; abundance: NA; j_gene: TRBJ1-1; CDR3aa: CASSAGQLNTEAFF
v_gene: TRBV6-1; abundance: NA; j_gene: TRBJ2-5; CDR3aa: CASSEGQGVEYF
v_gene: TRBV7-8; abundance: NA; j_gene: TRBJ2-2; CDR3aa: CASSPGRSNTGELFF
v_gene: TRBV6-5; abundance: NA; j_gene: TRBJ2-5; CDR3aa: CASSYSGGYGETQYF
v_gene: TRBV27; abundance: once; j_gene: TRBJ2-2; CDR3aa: CASSFGASGYTGELFF
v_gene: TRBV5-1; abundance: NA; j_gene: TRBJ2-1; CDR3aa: CASSLTSQSYNEQFF